One and the same sample provided the 9 T cell receptor beta chains below, sequenced in a study of regulatory and conventional T cells in RAG deficiency. Genomic DNA came from blood conventional CD4+ T cells gated CD25-low CD127-high. Sequencing used immunoSEQ multiplex PCR; TCRdb keeps in-frame clones, though not all of them. The repertoire holds fewer than 40,000 clones, with about 78% as singletons. These data were likewise used in another study, on regulatory T cells. As reported in that work: The PCR used 52 TRBV and 13 TRBJ primers.

Input material: CD4+ effector T cells sorted from blood. These receptors were collected from a human donor in good health.

The chain combines TRBV2 with TRBJ2-2; TRBD2 aligns across 11 bases. The V gene end was trimmed by 4 bases and the J gene end by 4 bases; junction bases not matched to a gene: 8. The germline V gene has CDR1 SNHLY and CDR2 FYNNEI. CDR3 length equals 17 residues. The CDR3 DNA sequence: TGTGCCAGCAGTGGGGCTAGCGGGGGGCCAGGCACCGGGGAGCTGTTTTTT. This gives the protein CASSGASGGPGTGELFF.

V and J are TRBV11-2 and TRBJ2-7; 9 bases are shared with TRBD1. V lost 2 bases, J lost 5 bases, and 7 bases stayed unmatched. This CDR3 region has 15 residues. Germline V CDR1 and CDR2: SGHAT, FQNNGV. CDR3 DNA: TGTGCCAGCAGCTTACGCCGGGACAGGGTTGACGAGCAGTACTTC. It is translated as CASSLRRDRVDEQYF.

This chain uses TRBV7-8 with TRBJ1-5; possible D gene TRBD1, 6 bases. Germline CDR1 and CDR2: SGHVS and FQNEAQ. This CDR3 spans 18 amino acids. V shed 4 bases and J shed 0 bases, with 19 bases lying between them. This CDR3 is CASSSLPGWTVSNQPQHF. The CDR3 DNA is TGTGCCAGCAGCTCCCTCCCCGGGTGGACAGTTAGCAATCAGCCCCAGCATTTT.

The rearrangement joins TRBV18 to TRBJ2-1; TRBD1 aligns across 9 bases. J lost 3 bases, V lost 3 bases, and 6 bases had no gene match. The CDR3 loop spans 16 amino acids. Germline-derived CDR1 and CDR2 are KGHSH and LQKENI. Here the CDR3 reads CASSPKDRGVYNEQFF. In nucleotides, the CDR3 is TGTGCCAGCTCACCCAAGGACAGGGGCGTCTACAATGAGCAGTTCTTC.

The CDR3 reads CASSVEGHEQFF. In DNA, the CDR3 is TGTGCCAGCAGCGTAGAGGGGCATGAGCAGTTCTTC. The chain recombines TRBV9 with TRBJ2-1, with D tentatively TRBD1 (5 bases). V was shortened by 0 bases and J by 8 bases, with 6 bases between the two germline ends. This CDR3 has 12 amino acids. Germline-derived CDR1 and CDR2 are SGDLS and YYNGEE.

The chain has TRBV5-1 and TRBJ1-2, with a tentative D call TRBD1 (5 bases). CDR3 length: 15 residues. V shed 4 bases and J shed 4 bases, with 17 bases lying between them. The germline V gene encodes CDR1 SGHRS and CDR2 YFSETQ. The CDR3 is CASSPGRRGGYGYTF. The CDR3 DNA reads as TGCGCCAGCAGCCCGGGACGGCGGGGTGGCTATGGCTACACCTTC.

The chain recombines TRBV19 with TRBJ1-1; 9 positions agree with TRBD1. With 6 bases clipped from V and 5 bases from J, the junction kept 7 bases outside the gene matches. The CDR3 totals 14 residues. From germline, CDR1 is LNHDA and CDR2 SQIVND (reference sequence). The CDR3 region has the DNA TGTGCCAGTAGCCAACAGGGGGCTGGAACTGAAGCTTTCTTT. This codes for CASSQQGAGTEAFF.

About this clone: A read error may account for a junction end that differs from germline. The chain couples TRBV10-2 to TRBJ2-3, with 8 bases lining up with TRBD2. The CDR3 runs 15 residues. Germline V gene data show CDR1 as WSHSY and CDR2 as SAAADI. CDR3 region: CASREASGGFYTQYF. The CDR3 DNA sequence: TGCGCCAGCCGTGAGGCCAGCGGGGGATTCTATACGCAGTATTTT.

The genes are TRBV18 and TRBJ1-2; D unresolved. From germline, CDR1 is KGHSH and CDR2 LQKENI. V dropped 1 base and J dropped 3 bases, with 6 bases sitting between them. The CDR3 covers 13 residues. The CDR3 region has the DNA TGTGCCAGCTCACCACTTGGGCACTATGGCTACACCTTC. Its protein product is CASSPLGHYGYTF.